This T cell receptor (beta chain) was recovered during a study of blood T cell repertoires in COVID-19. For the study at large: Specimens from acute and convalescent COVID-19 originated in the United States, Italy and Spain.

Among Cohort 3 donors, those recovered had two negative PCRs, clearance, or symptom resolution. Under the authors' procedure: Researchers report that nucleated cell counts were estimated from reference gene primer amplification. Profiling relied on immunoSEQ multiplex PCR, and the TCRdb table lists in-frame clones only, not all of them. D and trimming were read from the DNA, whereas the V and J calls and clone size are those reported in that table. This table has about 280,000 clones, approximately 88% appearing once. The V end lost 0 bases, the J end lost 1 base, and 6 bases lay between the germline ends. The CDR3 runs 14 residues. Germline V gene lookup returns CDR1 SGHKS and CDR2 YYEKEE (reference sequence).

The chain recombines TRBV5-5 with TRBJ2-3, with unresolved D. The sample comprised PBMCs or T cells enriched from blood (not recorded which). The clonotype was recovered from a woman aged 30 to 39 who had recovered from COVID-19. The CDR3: CASSLDIGTDTQYF. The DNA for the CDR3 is TGTGCCAGCAGCTTGGACATCGGCACAGATACGCAGTATTTT.